This TCR beta chain was recorded in a study of shared clonotypes between healthy human individuals. Germline CDR1 reads LNHDA; CDR2 reads SQIVND (reference sequence). This CDR3 has 16 amino acids. V was shortened by 4 bases and J by 6 bases, with 21 bases between the two germline ends. The assay was carried out at the deep level. Produced via immunoSEQ multiplex PCR; TCRdb's table is partial and in-frame only. The table lists about 2.4 million clones, under 95% of them singletons. Donors were healthy HIV-negative adults without recent acute infections or vaccinations. Researchers partitioned CD4+ cells into CD45RA+ naive and CD45RA-negative memory subsets.

V and J are TRBV19 and TRBJ1-1, with a possible D match to TRBD1 (6 bases). Input material: naive CD4+ T cells from PBMCs. Regarding subset: CD45RA+ positively selected. The TCR comes from a young man in good health. Some clones in this sample may be carry-over from other donors' samples. The CDR3 protein is CASSSRAGQTLSEAFF. CDR3 DNA sequence: TGTGCCAGTAGTAGCAGGGCTGGACAGACACTCTCTGAAGCTTTCTTT.